The T cell receptor (beta chain) under discussion was sequenced for a study of blood T cell repertoires in COVID-19. In the study overall: There were acute and convalescent COVID-19 samples, and they came from the United States, Italy and Spain. Sources were T cells, B-cell-depleted T cells, or PBMCs; the material itself was cDNA or gDNA.

The CDR3 is 13 amino acids. V was pared by 4 bases and J by 3 bases, with 12 bases between. Germline CDR1 SQVTM, CDR2 ANQGSEA. This clone was counted a few times. Other DNA sequences of this sample code for an identical CDR3. Original methodology: Amplification of reference gene primers was used by the study to estimate nucleated cell counts. TCRdb's copy holds only in-frame clones and misses some; the assay was immunoSEQ multiplex PCR. V, J and clone size derive from that table, while D and trimming were established from the DNA sequence. In the table there are over 250,000 clones, 70% to 75% of which are singletons.

The sequence came from an elderly woman with acute or convalescent COVID-19. The source material was peripheral blood. This chain uses TRBV29-1 with TRBJ1-1; D is ambiguous. The CDR3, as DNA: TGCAGCGTTGTTCGGGGTAGGGACACTGAAGCTTTCTTT. Translation gives CSVVRGRDTEAFF.